This T cell receptor (beta chain) was found in a study of radiotherapy plus CTLA-4 blockade in lung cancer. As for the study in general: Disease control was present in more than 30% of patients, and objective responses in roughly 17%. The study, taken as a whole, reports: Clones derived from tumor TCRs expanded in blood after radiotherapy plus ipilimumab. Among reported predictors of response, early blood T cell clone dynamics with interferon-beta performed best.

The CDR3 spans 15 residues. The V and J ends lost 4 bases and 5 bases respectively, with 15 bases between them. The germline gives CDR1 MGHRA, CDR2 YSYEKL. Data came from immunoSEQ multiplex PCR; TCRdb stores just in-frame clones and leaves some out. The sample lists 70,000 to 90,000 clones, approximately 84% occurring once. Points on this clone: Its antigen is as yet unknown.

Lung cancer patients with chemo-refractory metastatic non-small-cell disease were given focal radiation plus CTLA-4 blockade with ipilimumab. V and J are TRBV4-1 and TRBJ2-1; maybe TRBD2 (6 bases). The receptor was isolated from a human donor with non-small cell lung cancer who had stable disease on radiotherapy plus ipilimumab. The sample was peripheral blood, taken from a patient treated with radiotherapy plus ipilimumab. The CDR3 region has the DNA TGCGCCAGCAGCCTCCTCGGGCTAGCGAACAATGAGCAGTTCTTC. Translated, it gives CASSLLGLANNEQFF.